This passage covers 26 T cell receptor beta chains from one sample sequenced in a study of spatial heterogeneity in lung cancer. TCRdb redid the calling of the 5' RACE reads with MiXCR, one entry per CDR3 protein. The data show thousands of distinct CDR3 sequences, around 25% seen once. Time point defined: sample taken at primary tumor resection. Material for sequencing was whole RNA from tumor, nontumor lung or frozen PBMC, left unsorted. Here the sequenced sample was PBMCs, taken at surgery. The receptors derive from a female donor with early-stage non-small cell lung cancer.

Relative to its sample, this clonotype is large (0.1 to 1%). A library made for alpha chains picked up this beta chain off target, so its size means little. The gene calls are TRBV13 and TRBJ2-5; 7 nucleotides line up with TRBD1. V lost 5 bases and J lost 3; bases outside the gene matches: 3. CDR1 and CDR2 from the germline V gene are PRHDT and FYEKMQ (reference sequence). This CDR3 contains 13 residues. CDR3: CASSDGTEETQYF. The CDR3, as DNA: TGTGCCAGCAGCGACGGGACAGAAGAGACCCAGTACTTC.

Concerning this clonotype itself: This beta chain is a stray read from a library made for alpha chains; its abundance is not meaningful. V gene TRBV6-6 combines with J gene TRBJ2-1; 9 nucleotides line up with TRBD2. Germline V CDR1 and CDR2: MNHNY, SVGAGI (reference sequence). V gave up 2 bases and J gave up 0 bases; unmatched junction bases: 8. CDR3 length: 18 residues. CDR3 in DNA: TGTGCCAGCAGTTACCGTCTAGCGGGGACGTACTCCTACAATGAGCAGTTCTTC. Its protein product is CASSYRLAGTYSYNEQFF.

This clonotype is labeled medium-sized. This beta chain is a stray sequence in a library constructed for alpha chains; its clone size is not meaningful. The rearrangement uses TRBV7-2 and TRBJ1-5; TRBD1 matches 9 bases. The V and J ends lost 5 bases and 11 bases, in that order; junction bases with no gene match: 4. This CDR3 has 12 residues. CDR1 and CDR2 from the germline V gene are SGHTA and FQGNSA. CDR3 residues: CASSQGQGAQHF. The CDR3 bases are TGTGCCAGCAGCCAGGGACAGGGAGCCCAGCATTTT.

Note on this clonotype: A library prepared for alpha chains yielded this beta chain as an off-target read; its size is of little meaning. The chain is built from TRBV29-1 and TRBJ2-3; no definite D call. The CDR3 has 13 residues. Trimming removed 7 bases from V and 0 bases from J, with 11 bases in between. Germline CDR1 SQVTM, CDR2 ANQGSEA. This chain's CDR3 is CSAEGGSTDTQYF. CDR3 nucleotide sequence: TGCAGCGCCGAAGGCGGAAGCACAGATACGCAGTATTTT.

In its sample, this clonotype was seen a few times. This beta chain is a stray sequence in a library constructed for alpha chains; its clone size is not meaningful. The CDR3 here is CASSSGGGSYNEQFF. As DNA, the CDR3 is TGTGCCAGCAGTTCAGGGGGCGGCTCATACAATGAGCAGTTCTTC. The rearrangement uses TRBV5-4 and TRBJ2-1, with 8 bases lining up with TRBD1. Unmatched junction bases numbered 8, after V lost 5 bases and J lost 4 bases. The germline V gene encodes CDR1 SGHNT and CDR2 YYREEE (reference sequence). The length of the CDR3 is 15 residues.

This clonotype is categorized as medium-sized. A library prepared for alpha chains yielded this beta chain as an off-target read; its size is of little meaning. The rearrangement links TRBV20-1 to TRBJ2-2; a possible D gene is TRBD1 (5 bases). V lost 3 bases, J lost 0 bases, and 8 bases lay in between. CDR3 length equals 14 residues. Germline V gene data show CDR1 as DFQATT and CDR2 as SNEGSKA (reference sequence). The CDR3 nucleotides are TGCAGTGCTAGGGACATATCGAACACCGGGGAGCTGTTTTTT. Protein sequence: CSARDISNTGELFF.

This clonotype qualifies as medium-sized. Found in a library prepared for alpha chains, this beta chain is an off-target read, and its abundance has little meaning. The DNA of the CDR3 is TGTGCCAGCAGCGTAGCGCTAGCGGGAGTGTCCGATACGCAGTATTTT. Its translation: CASSVALAGVSDTQYF. This rearrangement joins TRBV9 to TRBJ2-3; 10 bases line up with TRBD2. Germline V gives CDR1 SGDLS, CDR2 YYNGEE. Trimming at V came to 0 bases and at J to 6 bases, leaving 7 bases not matched to a gene. The CDR3 has 16 amino acids. Using reference TRBV9 and TRBJ2-3 for the parts outside the CDR3, the full variable domain is DSGVTQTPKHLITATGQRVTLRCSPRSGDLSVYWYQQSLDQGLQFLIQYYNGEERAKGNILERFSAQQFPDLHSELNLSSLELGDSALYFCASSVALAGVSDTQYFGPGTRLTVL.

Notes on this clonotype: This beta chain is off target for a library built for alpha chains, so its abundance means little. The chain employs TRBV4-3 and TRBJ2-7; TRBD2 aligns across 8 bases. V shed 0 bases, J shed 9 bases, and the junction held 10 bases outside the gene matches. This CDR3 is built from 15 residues. Germline values: CDR1 LGHNA, CDR2 YSLEER. CDR3 sequence: CASSQDRLAPYGQYF. CDR3 sequence (DNA): TGCGCCAGCAGCCAAGATCGACTAGCGCCATATGGGCAGTACTTC.

This clonotype turned up a few times. A library prepared for alpha chains yielded this beta chain as an off-target read; its size is of little meaning. The V and J genes are TRBV7-9 and TRBJ2-1, with a weak D call TRBD2 (6 bases). The CDR3 runs to 16 residues. The V end lost 3 bases, the J end lost 1 base, and 13 bases lay between the germline ends. From germline, CDR1 is SEHNR and CDR2 FQNEAQ (reference sequence). CDR3 nucleotides: TGTGCCAGCAGCTTTGTACCGGGACTTTCCTACAATGAGCAGTTCTTC. It encodes CASSFVPGLSYNEQFF.

As concerns this clonotype: This beta chain slipped into a library made for alpha chains as a stray read, so its size is not meaningful. The V call is TRBV20-1, the J call TRBJ2-1, with TRBD2 identical over 9 bases. The CDR3 is 16 amino acids. Germline V gene lookup returns CDR1 DFQATT and CDR2 SNEGSKA (reference sequence). Unmatched junction bases numbered 7, after V lost 2 bases and J lost 2 bases. The CDR3 region is CSARKTSGPTYNEQFF. CDR3 bases: TGCAGTGCTAGAAAGACTAGCGGACCTACCTACAATGAGCAGTTCTTC.

In its sample, this clonotype is medium-sized. A library prepared for alpha chains yielded this beta chain as an off-target read; its size is of little meaning. This sequence joins TRBV7-2 and TRBJ2-7; 9 bases match TRBD2. Germline V gene data show CDR1 as SGHTA and CDR2 as FQGNSA. V shed 5 bases and J 3 bases; nucleotides not matched to a gene: 11. The CDR3 covers 16 residues. The CDR3 protein is CASSRDLTSGNYEQYF. In DNA, the CDR3 is TGTGCCAGCAGCCGGGACCTGACTAGCGGAAACTACGAGCAGTACTTC.

This clonotype was counted between two and nine times. The library was built for alpha chains, so this beta chain is an off-target read and its size means little. The chain is built from TRBV7-9 and TRBJ2-2; D uncertain. V lost 10 bases to trimming and J lost 2 bases, with 8 bases between them. This CDR3 is 12 amino acids long. Per the germline V gene, CDR1 is SEHNR and CDR2 is FQNEAQ (reference sequence). CDR3 sequence (DNA): TGTGCCATCCCGGGCAACACCGGGGAGCTGTTTTTT. Amino acids: CAIPGNTGELFF.

Comment on this clonotype: Because this beta chain is a stray read in a library intended to capture alpha chains, its abundance should not be given much weight. V usage is TRBV6-2 or TRBV6-3 and J usage is TRBJ2-4, with unresolved D. Per the germline V gene, CDR1 is MNHEY and CDR2 is SVGEGT. This CDR3 is built from 12 residues. Trimming left V 6 bases short and J 11 bases short, with 14 bases between. The chain's CDR3 is CASSQGSLVQYF. The CDR3 DNA sequence: TGTGCCAGCAGCCAAGGAAGCCTGGTTCAGTACTTC.

This clonotype was seen more than once but under ten times. Within a library made for alpha chains, this beta chain is off target, and its count is uninformative. This sequence joins TRBV7-9 and TRBJ2-3; a weak D match, TRBD2 (6 bases). Trimming pared 1 base from V and 1 base from J, leaving 15 bases between. Per germline, CDR1 SEHNR and CDR2 FQNEAQ (reference sequence). The CDR3 totals 17 residues. This chain's CDR3 is CASSLGQDSSGTDTQYF. The CDR3 DNA reads TGTGCCAGCAGCTTAGGTCAAGACTCTAGCGGCACAGATACGCAGTATTTT. Variable domain in full (rest from reference TRBV7-9 and TRBJ2-3): DTGVSQNPRHKITKRGQNVTFRCDPISEHNRLYWYRQTLGQGPEFLTYFQNEAQLEKSRLLSDRFSAERPKGSFSTLEIQRTEQGDSAMYLCASSLGQDSSGTDTQYFGPGTRLTVL.

This clonotype was seen only a few times. Because this beta chain is a stray read in a library intended to capture alpha chains, its abundance should not be given much weight. CDR3 sequence: CASSLGGRGLGGEQFF. In DNA form, the CDR3 reads TGTGCCAGCAGCTTGGGTGGCAGGGGGCTGGGTGGTGAGCAGTTCTTC. This chain links TRBV5-4 with TRBJ2-1, with 8 bases identical to TRBD1. V lost 0 bases to trimming and J lost 9 bases; unmatched junction nucleotides: 11. Germline V gene lookup returns CDR1 SGHNT and CDR2 YYREEE (reference sequence). This CDR3 comprises 16 residues.

Concerning this clonotype: This beta chain is an unintended read in a library built for alpha chains; its size means little. This chain links TRBV28 with TRBJ2-3; 12 bases fit TRBD2. Germline V gene lookup returns CDR1 MDHEN and CDR2 SYDVKM. This CDR3 contains 15 residues. The V segment lost 6 bases and the J segment 10 bases; nucleotides outside the gene matches: 11. The DNA for the CDR3 is TGTGCCAGCAGCCTATCCGGGACTAGCGGGTACCCGCAGTATTTT. Amino acid sequence: CASSLSGTSGYPQYF.

This clonotype has only a few counts. This beta chain is off target for a library built for alpha chains, so its abundance means little. The chain employs TRBV12-3 or TRBV12-4 and TRBJ1-1; 11 positions agree with TRBD1. CDR3 size: 14 residues. J lost 4 bases, V lost 6 bases, and 4 bases had no gene match. The CDR3 DNA reads as TGTGCCAGCAGAATGGGACAGGGGGGCACTGAAGCTTTCTTT. Protein sequence: CASRMGQGGTEAFF.

This clonotype was found a few times. This beta chain represents an off-target read in a library built for alpha chains; its size is of limited meaning. The V call is TRBV10-3, the J call TRBJ2-1; D possibly corresponds to TRBD2 (6 bases). V lost 11 bases and J 6 bases, leaving 14 bases between the germline ends. The CDR3 has 12 residues. Germline V CDR1 and CDR2: ENHRY, SYGVKD. CDR3 protein: CAAGPKGNEQFF. The CDR3 coding sequence is TGTGCCGCGGGACCTAAGGGCAATGAGCAGTTCTTC.

As for this clonotype: This beta chain is an unintended read in a library built for alpha chains; its size means little. J is TRBJ2-7 and V is TRBV7-3; no clear D. Germline V CDR1 and CDR2: SGHTA, FQGTGA. V dropped 5 bases and J dropped 3 bases, with 11 bases sitting between them. The CDR3 has 13 amino acids. CDR3 amino acids: CASSPATGYEQYF. DNA of the CDR3: TGTGCCAGCAGCCCCGCGACCGGCTACGAGCAGTACTTC.

Sample share makes this clonotype medium-sized. This beta chain came through as a stray read in a library set up for alpha chains, and its size says little. The rearrangement joins TRBV7-2 to TRBJ2-7; TRBD1 aligns across 11 bases. CDR3 length: 14 residues. The germline V gene encodes CDR1 SGHTA and CDR2 FQGNSA. V shed 3 bases and J 6 bases; nucleotides not matched to a gene: 4. The chain's CDR3 is CASSFGTGGSEQYF. For the CDR3, the DNA is TGTGCCAGCAGCTTCGGGACAGGGGGTAGCGAGCAGTACTTC.

With respect to this clonotype: Since the library was made to target alpha chains, this beta chain is a stray read and its abundance is not meaningful. V usage is TRBV12-3 or TRBV12-4 and J usage is TRBJ2-1; 8 bases agree with TRBD2. Trimming at V came to 5 bases and at J to 8 bases, leaving 11 bases not matched to a gene. The CDR3 is 15 amino acids. The CDR3 reads CASSKTSASLDEQFF. CDR3 DNA: TGTGCCAGCAGTAAGACTAGCGCCAGTTTAGATGAGCAGTTCTTC.

By sample fraction, this clonotype is medium-sized. This beta chain is off target for a library built for alpha chains, so its abundance means little. The CDR3 reads CSVPGLSQYEQYF. As DNA, the CDR3 is TGCAGCGTTCCGGGACTTAGTCAATACGAGCAGTACTTC. The chain links TRBV29-1 to TRBJ2-7; TRBD2 is a possible D gene (6 bases). The V gene's germline CDR1 is SQVTM and CDR2 ANQGSEA. The CDR3 has 13 residues. Trimming took 5 bases from V and 4 from J, leaving 15 bases between them.

As concerns this clonotype: Because the library targeted alpha chains, this beta chain is an off-target read whose size means little. The genes are TRBV13 and TRBJ2-5; 9 bases agree with TRBD2. V lost 5 bases to trimming and J lost 3 bases; unmatched junction nucleotides: 7. The length of the CDR3 is 15 residues. Germline CDR1 and CDR2: PRHDT and FYEKMQ (reference sequence). The CDR3, as DNA: TGTGCCAGCAGCCTTAGCGGGAGAGGGGAAGAGACCCAGTACTTC. It is translated as CASSLSGRGEETQYF.

On this clonotype itself: This beta chain slipped into a library made for alpha chains as a stray read, so its size is not meaningful. The rearrangement uses TRBV6-1 and TRBJ2-1; 10 bases are a match to TRBD2. CDR3 size: 15 residues. Per the germline V gene, CDR1 is MNHNS and CDR2 is SASEGT. The trim removed 8 bases at V and 7 bases at J, leaving 11 bases unmatched. The chain's CDR3 is CASARLAGEINEQFF. CDR3 in DNA: TGTGCCAGCGCTCGCCTAGCGGGAGAGATAAATGAGCAGTTCTTC.

This clonotype turned up a few times. Since the library was made to target alpha chains, this beta chain is a stray read and its abundance is not meaningful. J is TRBJ2-4 and V is TRBV12-3 or TRBV12-4; no clear D. Trimming removed 4 bases at V and 3 bases at J, with 4 bases between. There are 12 residues in the CDR3. CDR3 amino acids: CASSYSKNIQYF. CDR3 nucleotides: TGTGCCAGCAGTTACAGCAAAAACATTCAGTACTTC.

Details on this clonotype: Since it is a stray read in a library aimed at alpha chains, this beta chain has a size that is not meaningful. CDR3 sequence: CASSPLGGGGTDTQYF. The CDR3 DNA reads TGTGCCAGCAGCCCTTTGGGGGGAGGGGGCACAGATACGCAGTATTTT. J is TRBJ2-3 and V is TRBV7-8; 7 nucleotides agree with TRBD2. The CDR3 has 16 amino acids. CDR1 is SGHVS, CDR2 FQNEAQ, per germline. V gave up 5 bases and J gave up 1 base; unmatched junction bases: 9.